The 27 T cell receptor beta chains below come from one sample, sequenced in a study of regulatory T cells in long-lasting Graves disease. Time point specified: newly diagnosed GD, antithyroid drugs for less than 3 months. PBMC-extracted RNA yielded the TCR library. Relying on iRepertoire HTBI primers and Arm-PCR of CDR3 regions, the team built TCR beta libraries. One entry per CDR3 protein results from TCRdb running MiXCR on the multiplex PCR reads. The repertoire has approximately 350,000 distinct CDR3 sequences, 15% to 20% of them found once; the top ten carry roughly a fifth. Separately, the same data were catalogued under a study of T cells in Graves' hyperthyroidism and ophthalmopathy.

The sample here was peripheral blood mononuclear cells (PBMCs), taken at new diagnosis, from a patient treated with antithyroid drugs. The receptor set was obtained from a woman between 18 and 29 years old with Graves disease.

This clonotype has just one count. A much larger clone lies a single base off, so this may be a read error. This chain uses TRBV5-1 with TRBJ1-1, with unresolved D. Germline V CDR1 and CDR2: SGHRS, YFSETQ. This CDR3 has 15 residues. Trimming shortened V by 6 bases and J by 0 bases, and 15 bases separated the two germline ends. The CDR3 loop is CASTRSNRLNTEAFF. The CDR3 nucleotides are TGCGCCAGCACTAGGTCCAACAGACTGAACACTGAAGCTTTCTTT. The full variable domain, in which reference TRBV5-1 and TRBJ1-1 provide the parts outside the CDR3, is KAGVTQTPRYLIKTRGQQVTLSCSPISGHRSVSWYQQTPGQGLQFLFEYFSETQRNKGNFPGRFSGRQFSNSRSEMNVSTLELGDSALYLCASTRSNRLNTEAFFGQGTRLTVV.

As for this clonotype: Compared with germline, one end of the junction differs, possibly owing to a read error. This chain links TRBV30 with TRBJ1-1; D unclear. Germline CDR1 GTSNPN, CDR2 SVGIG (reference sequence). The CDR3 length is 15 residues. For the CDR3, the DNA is TGTGCCTGGAGGGATCGTCACAATACCTACACTGAAGGTTTCTTT. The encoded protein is CAWRDRHNTYTEGFF. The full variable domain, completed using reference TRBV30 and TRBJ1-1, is SQTIHQWPATLVQPVGSPLSLECTVEGTSNPNLYWYRQAAGRGLQLLFYSVGIGQISSEVPQNLSASRPQDRQFILSSKKLLLSDSGFYLCAWRDRHNTYTEGFFGQGTRLTVV.

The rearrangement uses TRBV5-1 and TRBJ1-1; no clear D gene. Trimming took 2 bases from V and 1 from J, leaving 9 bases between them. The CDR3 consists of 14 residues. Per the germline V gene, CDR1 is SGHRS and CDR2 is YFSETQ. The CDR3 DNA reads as TGCGCCAGCAGCTTTGACGACCAGAACACTGAAGCTTTCTTT. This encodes CASSFDDQNTEAFF.

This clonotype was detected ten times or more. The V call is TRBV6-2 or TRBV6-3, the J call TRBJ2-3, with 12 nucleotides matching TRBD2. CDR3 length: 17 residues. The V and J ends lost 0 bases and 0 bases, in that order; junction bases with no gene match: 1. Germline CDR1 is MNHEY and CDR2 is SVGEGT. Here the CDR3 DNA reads TGTGCCAGCAGTTACTCGCTAGCGGGGGGGAGCACAGATACGCAGTATTTT. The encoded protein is CASSYSLAGGSTDTQYF.

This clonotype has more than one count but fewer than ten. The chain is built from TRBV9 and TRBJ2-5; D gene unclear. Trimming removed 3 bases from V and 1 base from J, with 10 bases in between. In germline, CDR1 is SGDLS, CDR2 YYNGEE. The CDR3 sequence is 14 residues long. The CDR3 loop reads CASSGGSIQETQYF. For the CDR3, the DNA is TGTGCCAGCAGCGGTGGATCGATCCAAGAGACCCAGTACTTC.

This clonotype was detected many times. In nucleotides, the CDR3 is TGCGCCAGCAGCCTAGGGGTCTCCGGCGGGAGGGCCATAGATGAGCAGTTCTTC. This translates into CASSLGVSGGRAIDEQFF. This chain joins TRBV5-1 and TRBJ2-1; 9 nucleotides align to TRBD2. CDR3 length equals 18 residues. Losses at the gene ends were 4 bases for V and 8 bases for J; bases not matched to a gene: 19. CDR1 SGHRS and CDR2 YFSETQ come from the germline V gene.

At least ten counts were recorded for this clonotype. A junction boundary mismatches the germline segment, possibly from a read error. The CDR3 region has the DNA TGTGCCACTAGAACCGGGACAGGCAATTCGCCCCTCCACTTT. Translating gives CATRTGTGNSPLHF. V usage is TRBV5-6 and J usage is TRBJ1-6; TRBD1 agrees at 8 bases. This CDR3 has 14 residues. In germline, CDR1 is SGHDT, CDR2 YYEEEE.

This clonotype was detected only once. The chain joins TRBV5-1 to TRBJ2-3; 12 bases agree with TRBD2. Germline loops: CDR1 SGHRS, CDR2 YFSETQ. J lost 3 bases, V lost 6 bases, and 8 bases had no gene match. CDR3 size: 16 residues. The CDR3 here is CASNSQGTSGTDTQYF. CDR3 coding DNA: TGCGCCAGCAACAGCCAAGGGACTAGCGGGACAGATACGCAGTATTTT.

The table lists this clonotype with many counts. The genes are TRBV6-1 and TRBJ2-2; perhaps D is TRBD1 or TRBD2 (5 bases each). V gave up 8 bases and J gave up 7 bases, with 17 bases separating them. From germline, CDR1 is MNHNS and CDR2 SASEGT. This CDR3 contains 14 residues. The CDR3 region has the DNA TGTGCCAGCCGGGACCCCCCGAAAAGCGGGGAGCTGTTTTTT. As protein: CASRDPPKSGELFF.

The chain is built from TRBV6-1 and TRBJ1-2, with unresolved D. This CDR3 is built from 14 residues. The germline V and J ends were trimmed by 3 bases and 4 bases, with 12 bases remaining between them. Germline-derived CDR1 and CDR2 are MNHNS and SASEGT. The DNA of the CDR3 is TGTGCCAGCAGTGACGGAAGCAGAATCTATGGCTACACCTTC. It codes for CASSDGSRIYGYTF.

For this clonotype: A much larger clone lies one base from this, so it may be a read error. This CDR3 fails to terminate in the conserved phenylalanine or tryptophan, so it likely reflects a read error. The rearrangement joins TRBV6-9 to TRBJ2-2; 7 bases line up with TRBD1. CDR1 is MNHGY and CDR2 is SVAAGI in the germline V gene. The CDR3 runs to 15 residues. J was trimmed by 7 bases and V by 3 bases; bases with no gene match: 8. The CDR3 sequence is CASSYSGTEGGELFL. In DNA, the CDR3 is TGTGCCAGCAGTTACTCCGGGACAGAAGGCGGGGAGCTGTTTCTT.

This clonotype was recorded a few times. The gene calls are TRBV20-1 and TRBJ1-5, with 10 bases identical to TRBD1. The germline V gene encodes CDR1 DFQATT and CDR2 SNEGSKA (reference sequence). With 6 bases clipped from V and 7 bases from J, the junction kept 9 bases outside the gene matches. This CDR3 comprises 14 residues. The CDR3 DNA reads TGCAGTGCAACCGGGACAGGGGACGGCCAGCCCCAGCATTTT. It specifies CSATGTGDGQPQHF.

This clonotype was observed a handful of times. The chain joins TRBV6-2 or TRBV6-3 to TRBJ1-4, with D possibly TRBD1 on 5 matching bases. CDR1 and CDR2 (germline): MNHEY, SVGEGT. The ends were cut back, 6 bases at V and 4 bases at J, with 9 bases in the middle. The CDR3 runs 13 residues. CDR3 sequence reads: CASRGTDNEKLFF. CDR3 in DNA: TGTGCCAGCAGGGGGACGGATAATGAAAAACTGTTTTTT.

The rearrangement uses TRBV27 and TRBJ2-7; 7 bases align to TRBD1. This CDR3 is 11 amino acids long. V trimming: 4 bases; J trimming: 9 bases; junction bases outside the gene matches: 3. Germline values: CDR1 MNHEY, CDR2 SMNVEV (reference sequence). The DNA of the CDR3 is TGTGCCAGCAGTTCGACAGGGCCGCAGTACTTC. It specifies CASSSTGPQYF.

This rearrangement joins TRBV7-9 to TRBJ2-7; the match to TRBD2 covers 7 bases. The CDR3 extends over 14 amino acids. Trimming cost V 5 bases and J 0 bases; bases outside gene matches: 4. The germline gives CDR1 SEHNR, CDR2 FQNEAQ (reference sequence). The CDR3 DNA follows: TGTGCCAGCAGCAAGCGGGGCAGCTCCTACGAGCAGTACTTC. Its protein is CASSKRGSSYEQYF.

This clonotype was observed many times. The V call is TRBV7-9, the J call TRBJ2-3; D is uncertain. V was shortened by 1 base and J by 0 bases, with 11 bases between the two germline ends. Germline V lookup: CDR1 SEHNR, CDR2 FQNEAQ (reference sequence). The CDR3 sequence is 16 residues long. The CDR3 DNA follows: TGTGCCAGCAGCTTAGGCCGCCGGTCCAGCACAGATACGCAGTATTTT. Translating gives CASSLGRRSSTDTQYF.

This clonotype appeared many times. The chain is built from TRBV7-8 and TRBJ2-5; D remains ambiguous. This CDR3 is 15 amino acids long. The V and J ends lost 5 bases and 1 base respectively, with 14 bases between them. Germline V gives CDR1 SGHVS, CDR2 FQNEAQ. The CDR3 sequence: CASSPGYGSQETQYF. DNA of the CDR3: TGTGCCAGCAGCCCCGGTTATGGGTCCCAAGAGACCCAGTACTTC.

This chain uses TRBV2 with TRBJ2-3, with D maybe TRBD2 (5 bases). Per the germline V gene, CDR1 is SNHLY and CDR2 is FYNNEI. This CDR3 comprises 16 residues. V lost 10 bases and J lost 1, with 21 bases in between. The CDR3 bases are TGTGCCATCCCTCGATGGGAAGCGGTCGGCACAGATACGCAGTATTTT. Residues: CAIPRWEAVGTDTQYF.

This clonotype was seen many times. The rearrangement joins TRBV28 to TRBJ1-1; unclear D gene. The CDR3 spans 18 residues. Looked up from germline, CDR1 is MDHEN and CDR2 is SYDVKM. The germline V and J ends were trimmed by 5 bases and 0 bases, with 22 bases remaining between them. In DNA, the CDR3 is TGTGCCAGCAGTAGTCCAATCCAATGGGCAGCGATGAACACTGAAGCTTTCTTT. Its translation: CASSSPIQWAAMNTEAFF.

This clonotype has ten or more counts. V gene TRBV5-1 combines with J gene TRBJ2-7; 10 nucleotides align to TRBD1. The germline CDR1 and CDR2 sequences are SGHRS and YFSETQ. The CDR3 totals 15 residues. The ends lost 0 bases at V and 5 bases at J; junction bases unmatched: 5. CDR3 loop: CASSLATDRGNEQYF. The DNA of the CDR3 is TGCGCCAGCAGCTTGGCCACGGACAGGGGGAACGAGCAGTACTTC.

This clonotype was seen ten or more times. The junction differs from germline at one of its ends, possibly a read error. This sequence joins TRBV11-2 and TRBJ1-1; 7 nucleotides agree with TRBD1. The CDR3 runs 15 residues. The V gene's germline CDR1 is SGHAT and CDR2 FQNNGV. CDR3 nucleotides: TGTGCCAGCAGCTTAGTATTCAGGGGGAACCCTGAAGCTTTCTTT. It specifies CASSLVFRGNPEAFF.

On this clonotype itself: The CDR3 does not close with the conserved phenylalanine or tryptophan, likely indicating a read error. CDR3 sequence reads: CASSPRSSYEQYL. The CDR3 DNA reads as TGTGCCAGCAGTCCCCGGAGCTCCTACGAGCAGTACCTC. The genes are TRBV28 and TRBJ2-7; no clear D. V was pared by 5 bases and J by 0 bases, with 8 bases between. From germline, CDR1 is MDHEN and CDR2 SYDVKM. CDR3 length equals 13 residues.

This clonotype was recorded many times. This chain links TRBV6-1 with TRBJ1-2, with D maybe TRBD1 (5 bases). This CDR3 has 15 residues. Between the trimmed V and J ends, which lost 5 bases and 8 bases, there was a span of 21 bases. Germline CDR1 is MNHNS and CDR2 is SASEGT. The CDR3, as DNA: TGTGCCAGCAGTCTGAGAGAGAGAGGGGTTTCGGGCTACACCTTC. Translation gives CASSLRERGVSGYTF.

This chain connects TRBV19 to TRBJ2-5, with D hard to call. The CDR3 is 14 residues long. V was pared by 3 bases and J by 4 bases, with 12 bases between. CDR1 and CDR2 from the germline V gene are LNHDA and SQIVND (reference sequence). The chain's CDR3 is CASSIAPYGETQYF. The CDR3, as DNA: TGTGCCAGTAGTATTGCCCCATACGGAGAGACCCAGTACTTC.

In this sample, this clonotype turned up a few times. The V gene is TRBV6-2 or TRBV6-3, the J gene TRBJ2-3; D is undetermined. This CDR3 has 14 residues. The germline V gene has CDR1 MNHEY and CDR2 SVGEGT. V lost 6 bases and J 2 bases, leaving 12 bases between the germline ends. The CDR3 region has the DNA TGTGCCAGCAGCCGCTCACAGCACACAGATACGCAGTATTTT. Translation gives CASSRSQHTDTQYF.

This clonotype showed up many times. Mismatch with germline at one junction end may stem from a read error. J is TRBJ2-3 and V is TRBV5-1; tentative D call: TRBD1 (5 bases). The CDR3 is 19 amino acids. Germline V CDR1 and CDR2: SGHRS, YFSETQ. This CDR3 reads CASSLLSPGWLHSADTQYF. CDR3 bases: TGTGCCAGCAGCTTGCTATCCCCAGGGTGGTTGCACTCCGCAGATACGCAGTATTTT.

DNA of the CDR3: TGTGCCAGCTCACCCTTAGACAGCGGGGGGGCCTCCAATGAGCAGTTCTTC. Amino acids: CASSPLDSGGASNEQFF. The chain joins TRBV18 to TRBJ2-1; 10 bases are shared with TRBD2. The CDR3 is 17 residues long. The junction had 11 bases not matched to a gene; V was cut back by 3 bases and J by 6 bases. Per germline, CDR1 KGHSH and CDR2 LQKENI.